The rows below give T cell receptor beta chains drawn from one sample of a study of blood T cell repertoires in COVID-19. TCRdb's copy holds only in-frame clones and misses some; the assay was immunoSEQ multiplex PCR. The sample includes approximately 170,000 clones, approximately 83% of them seen just once. Specimen: peripheral blood. These TCRs come from a human donor with acute or convalescent COVID-19. The donor label of this sample is uncertain. Each CDR3 is given with its conserved first and last residue. A D gene is named only where the DNA matches it firmly. Clone size, where shown, is once, few, many, or a class for clones that have expanded.

abundance,j_gene,v_gene,d_gene,CDR3aa,CDR3nt
.,TRBJ1-1,TRBV4-1,.,CASSQTGSAGTEAFF,TGCGCCAGCAGCCAAACAGGGTCGGCAGGCACTGAAGCTTTCTTT
.,TRBJ2-3,TRBV29-1,TRBD2,CSVAISGGPDTQYF,TGCAGCGTTGCCATTAGCGGGGGGCCAGATACGCAGTATTTT
.,TRBJ1-6,TRBV30,.,CAWSVTRGGSPLHF,TGTGCCTGGAGTGTCACCAGGGGTGGCTCACCCCTCCACTTT
.,TRBJ1-6,TRBV7-9,.,CASSLPDSPLHF,TGTGCCAGCAGCTTACCGGATTCACCCCTCCACTTT
.,TRBJ2-7,TRBV18,.,CASSNRDSTFFF,TGTGCCAGCTCAAACCGGGACTCGACGTTTTTCTTC
.,TRBJ1-6,TRBV6-1,.,CASSEAWQGISPLHF,TGTGCCAGCAGTGAAGCTTGGCAGGGAATTTCACCCCTCCACTTT
.,TRBJ1-2,TRBV2,TRBD1,CASSAKRTGTGGGYTF,TGTGCCAGCAGCGCTAAGCGTACCGGGACAGGAGGCGGCTACACCTTC
.,TRBJ1-4,TRBV30,TRBD1,CAWSVTRTGDNEKLFF,TGTGCCTGGAGTGTAACCCGGACAGGGGATAATGAAAAACTGTTTTTT
.,TRBJ1-2,TRBV18,TRBD1,CASSPGQGVYGYTF,TGTGCCAGCTCACCGGGACAGGGGGTCTATGGCTACACCTTC
.,TRBJ2-1,TRBV18,TRBD1,CASTGGPDNEQFF,TGTGCCAGCACAGGGGGCCCTGACAATGAGCAGTTCTTC
.,TRBJ1-2,TRBV6-5,.,CASSYSLVDSYGYTF,TGTGCCAGCAGTTACTCCCTAGTTGACAGCTATGGCTACACCTTC
.,TRBJ1-1,TRBV9,TRBD1,CASNRDRIGTEAFF,TGTGCCAGCAACCGGGACAGGATAGGCACTGAAGCTTTCTTT
once,TRBJ2-1,TRBV5-4,TRBD2,CASRSLAGGPHEQFF,TGTGCCAGCAGGTCGTTAGCGGGAGGGCCGCATGAGCAGTTCTTC
.,TRBJ2-1,TRBV10-1,.,CASSVVRVGEQFF,TGCGCCAGCAGCGTAGTCCGGGTGGGTGAGCAGTTCTTC
.,TRBJ2-1,TRBV12-3/TRBV12-4,.,CASSFRDEQFF,TGTGCCAGCAGTTTTAGAGATGAGCAGTTCTTC
.,TRBJ2-3,TRBV6-1,.,CASSESSGRRGTDTQYF,TGTGCCAGCAGTGAAAGCAGTGGTCGTCGGGGCACAGATACGCAGTATTTT
once,TRBJ2-5,TRBV19,TRBD1,CASSISQGEDQYF,TGTGCCAGTAGTATATCACAGGGGGAGGACCAGTACTTC
.,TRBJ2-7,TRBV21-1,.,CASSGSSYEQYF,TGTGCCAGCAGCGGGAGTTCCTACGAGCAGTACTTC
.,TRBJ1-3,TRBV28,TRBD1,CASSGTGTATGNTIYF,TGTGCCAGCAGCGGTACCGGGACAGCGACTGGAAACACCATATATTTT
.,TRBJ2-3,TRBV6-5,.,CASMRTDTQYF,TGTGCCAGCATGAGGACAGATACGCAGTATTTT
.,TRBJ1-1,TRBV30,TRBD1,CAWGRTGGTEAFF,TGTGCCTGGGGGCGGACAGGGGGCACTGAAGCTTTCTTT
.,TRBJ1-3,TRBV5-8,TRBD1,CASSVSGGRVSGNTIYF,TGTGCCAGCAGTGTCTCAGGGGGACGAGTCTCTGGAAACACCATATATTTT
few,TRBJ1-2,TRBV27,TRBD1,CASSARDRPIYGYTF,TGTGCCAGCAGCGCCCGGGACAGGCCAATCTATGGCTACACCTTC
once,TRBJ2-2,TRBV19,.,CASSTPTSTGELFF,TGTGCCAGTAGTACCCCGACAAGCACCGGGGAGCTGTTTTTT
few,TRBJ2-3,TRBV5-4,.,CASSLDSTDTQYF,TGTGCCAGCAGCTTGGACAGTACAGATACGCAGTATTTT
.,TRBJ1-2,TRBV6-5,.,CASNTLRFTGYTF,TGTGCCAGCAATACCCTGCGGTTTACTGGCTACACCTTC
.,TRBJ1-2,TRBV21-1,.,CASSRRINYGYTF,TGTGCCAGCAGCAGGCGGATTAACTATGGCTACACCTTC
.,TRBJ1-2,TRBV29-1,TRBD1,CSVQDRGYDGYTF,TGCAGCGTTCAGGACAGGGGGTACGATGGCTACACCTTC
.,TRBJ1-3,TRBV28,.,CASSLAGLDTIYF,TGTGCCAGCAGTTTGGCGGGACTCGACACCATATATTTT
few,TRBJ2-2,TRBV30,TRBD2,CAWSRSGGAIGELFF,TGTGCCTGGAGTCGTAGCGGGGGGGCAATCGGGGAGCTGTTTTTT
.,TRBJ2-7,TRBV30,TRBD2,CAWRGSGKGEQYF,TGTGCCTGGAGGGGTAGCGGGAAGGGCGAGCAGTACTTC
.,TRBJ2-2,TRBV6-5,TRBD2,CASSYGGSGGELFF,TGTGCCAGCAGTTATGGCGGGAGCGGCGGGGAGCTGTTTTTT
.,TRBJ2-1,TRBV6-6,TRBD2,CASLLAGGYNEQFF,TGTGCCAGCCTGCTAGCGGGGGGCTACAATGAGCAGTTCTTC
once,TRBJ1-1,TRBV5-6,.,CASSLQWTEAFF,TGTGCCAGCAGCTTACAGTGGACTGAAGCTTTCTTT
once,TRBJ1-1,TRBV23-1,.,CASERAPSTVETEAFF,TGCGCCAGCGAGCGGGCCCCCTCTACTGTAGAAACAGAAGCTTTCTTT
once,TRBJ2-7,TRBV28,.,CASRQRDTLGVTYEQYF,TGTGCCAGCAGGCAACGGGACACCCTAGGGGTGACCTACGAGCAGTACTTC
.,TRBJ2-5,TRBV30,.,CASGTTQETQYF,TGTGCCTCAGGGACAACCCAAGAGACCCAGTACTTC
.,TRBJ2-3,TRBV7-3,.,CASSLGAGHSTDTQYF,TGTGCCAGCAGCTTGGGAGCGGGCCATAGCACAGATACGCAGTATTTT
.,TRBJ2-7,TRBV4-1,TRBD2,CASSHPQLAGESEQYF,TGCGCCAGCAGCCACCCCCAACTAGCGGGAGAGTCCGAGCAGTACTTC
few,TRBJ2-7,TRBV6-5,.,CASSPGGAAYEQYF,TGTGCCAGCAGTCCGGGGGGCGCCGCCTACGAGCAGTACTTC
.,TRBJ2-7,TRBV30,TRBD1,CAWSKDRLTAWEQYF,TGTGCCTGGAGTAAGGACAGGCTTACGGCTTGGGAGCAGTACTTC
few,TRBJ1-6,TRBV7-8,TRBD1,CASSLAEGANFNSPLHF,TGTGCCAGCAGCTTAGCGGAGGGGGCGAATTTTAATTCACCCCTCCACTTT
few,TRBJ2-1,TRBV2,TRBD1,CASRESGGSYNEQFF,TGTGCCAGCAGGGAATCAGGGGGCTCCTACAATGAGCAGTTCTTC
.,TRBJ1-5,TRBV2,.,CASSEASSNQPQHF,TGTGCCAGCAGTGAAGCGAGTAGCAATCAGCCCCAGCATTTT
.,TRBJ1-2,TRBV7-2,.,CASSLEYGIMGYGYTF,TGTGCCAGCAGCTTAGAGTACGGGATTATGGGCTATGGCTACACCTTC
.,TRBJ1-5,TRBV6-2/TRBV6-3,.,CASSYSGIYQPQHF,TGTGCCAGCAGTTACTCCGGGATCTATCAGCCCCAGCATTTT
.,TRBJ1-5,TRBV7-2,TRBD1,CASSPGQGVTGNQPQHF,TGTGCCAGCAGCCCGGGACAGGGGGTAACGGGCAATCAGCCCCAGCATTTT
.,TRBJ2-1,TRBV6-1,TRBD2,CASSEFGRGVYNEQFF,TGTGCCAGCAGTGAATTCGGGCGGGGGGTTTACAATGAGCAGTTCTTC